Only a few counts were recorded for the clone carrying this T cell receptor (beta chain). Antigen unknown. Documented treatment: roughly 11-day PBMC culture with coronavirus spike peptide pools or control peptides (ViraFEST assay). Sequencing of DNA taken from cultured CD4+ T cells relied on the Oncomine TCR Beta short-read assay. Once CD4+ T cells had been cultured, genomic DNA was extracted from them. TCRdb fed the PCR reads into MiXCR, producing one record per CDR3 protein. Of over 10,000 distinct CDR3 sequences in the sample, 44% were seen once. This entry comes from a study of vaccination and CD4 T cells after COVID-19. Overall study: In the convalescent cohort, there were six males and four females, two of them Hispanic. Stimulation of cells relied on overlapping spike peptides derived from SARS-CoV-2, HCoV-NL63, HCoV-OC43 and HCoV-229E.

This CDR3 has 12 residues. CDR1 and CDR2 (germline): MNHNS, SASEGT. Trimming pared 5 bases from V and 5 bases from J, leaving 6 bases between. V usage is TRBV6-1 and J usage is TRBJ2-2; D remains unclear. The sequenced sample consisted of cultured CD4+ T cells from blood. This clonotype was obtained from a human donor with COVID-19. The chain's CDR3 is CASSKTTGELFF. The CDR3 coding sequence is TGTGCCAGCAGTAAAACTACCGGGGAGCTGTTTTTT.